This TCR beta chain was sequenced during a study of cytotoxic CD8 clonotypes in ibrutinib-treated CLL. Overall study context: Sample averages reached about 250,000 productive templates and 94,082 productive rearrangements.

Study-level points and caveats: Clonotypes that were public were uncommon, and they contracted or stayed stable on treatment.

The germline CDR1 and CDR2 sequences are SGDLS and YYNGEE. This CDR3 region has 17 residues. V shed 0 bases, J shed 7 bases, and the junction held 13 bases outside the gene matches. Using immunoSEQ multiplex PCR, the repertoire was profiled, and TCRdb retains in-frame clones only, with some absent. This sample has 300,000 to 400,000 clones; roughly 70% occur once, and the top ten carry roughly 6%. About this clone itself: The antigen is not known.

The sequence derives from a human donor with chronic lymphocytic leukemia. The chain couples TRBV9 to TRBJ2-5; 9 positions agree with TRBD1. Sample: PBMCs, taken after 36 months of ibrutinib treatment. CDR3 region: CASSVEEGTGPVGTQYF. The CDR3 DNA is TGTGCCAGCAGCGTAGAAGAGGGGACAGGGCCGGTAGGGACCCAGTACTTC.